This passage covers 32 T cell receptor beta chains from one sample sequenced in a study of regulatory T cells in long-lasting Graves disease. Time point: newly diagnosed GD, antithyroid drugs for less than 3 months. PBMC RNA was the source of the TCR library. Libraries of TCR beta came from iRepertoire HTBI primers plus Arm-PCR of CDR3 regions. TCRdb passed the multiplex PCR reads through MiXCR, listing each CDR3 protein once. The repertoire holds approximately 460,000 distinct CDR3 sequences, 16% seen once, with roughly 10% in the top ten. This sample was also put to use in a study of T cells in Graves' hyperthyroidism and ophthalmopathy.

Sequences were derived from peripheral blood mononuclear cells (PBMCs), sampled at new diagnosis, from a patient treated with antithyroid drugs. The receptors were sampled from a woman between 25 and 40 years old with Graves disease.

The chain joins TRBV20-1 to TRBJ1-2; TRBD1 is a possible D gene (5 bases). The CDR3 spans 12 residues. Germline CDR1 and CDR2: DFQATT and SNEGSKA (reference sequence). Trimming stripped 5 bases from V and 8 bases from J, with 15 bases between. The chain's CDR3 is CSAYRDGVGYTF. CDR3 sequence (DNA): TGCAGTGCTTACCGGGACGGTGTAGGCTACACCTTC.

The gene calls are TRBV15 and TRBJ2-3, with 9 bases identical to TRBD2. This CDR3 region has 15 residues. J lost 4 bases, V lost 11 bases, and 13 bases had no gene match. Germline CDR1 reads LNHNV; CDR2 reads YYDKDF (reference sequence). The CDR3 DNA reads TGTGCCGCAGCGGGAGGTGTCTCTGCCGCAGATACGCAGTATTTT. Translating gives CAAAGGVSAADTQYF.

The gene calls are TRBV4-1 and TRBJ2-7; D call uncertain. V shed 4 bases and J shed 4 bases, with 11 bases lying between them. This CDR3 comprises 13 residues. Germline CDR1 and CDR2: MGHRA and YSYEKL. Here the CDR3 reads CASSLGKNYEQYF. The CDR3 bases are TGCGCCAGCAGCCTGGGGAAGAATTACGAGCAGTACTTC.

The chain couples TRBV6-6 to TRBJ1-2; no definite D call. The germline gives CDR1 MNHNY, CDR2 SVGAGI (reference sequence). V lost 0 bases and J lost 6, with 8 bases in between. The CDR3 extends over 13 amino acids. The CDR3 bases are TGTGCCAGCAGTTACTCGTTCGGTGATGGCTACACCTTC. Translating gives CASSYSFGDGYTF.

This clonotype was recorded at least ten times. The chain uses TRBV7-2 and TRBJ2-3, with 12 bases aligning to TRBD1. CDR1 and CDR2 (germline): SGHTA, FQGNSA. The CDR3 totals 20 residues. Germline trimming cut 2 bases from V and 1 base from J; bases unmatched to any gene: 13. The CDR3 region is CASSLPGQGALGGGTDTQYF. CDR3 coding DNA: TGTGCCAGCAGCTTACCGGGACAGGGGGCGCTTGGGGGGGGCACAGATACGCAGTATTTT.

This clonotype was observed many times. V is TRBV30 and J is TRBJ2-7, with TRBD1 matching 7 bases. The junction had 3 bases not matched to a gene; V was cut back by 2 bases and J by 2 bases. CDR1 and CDR2 (germline): GTSNPN, SVGIG (reference sequence). This CDR3 spans 13 amino acids. This CDR3 is CAWSLDRTYEQYF. The CDR3 DNA follows: TGTGCCTGGAGTCTGGACAGGACCTACGAGCAGTACTTC.

The CDR3 nucleotides are TGTGCCAGCAGAACCTCCGGGACAGGGAAGGATACGCAGTATTTT. Protein product: CASRTSGTGKDTQYF. V gene TRBV27 combines with J gene TRBJ2-3; TRBD1 matches at 9 bases. CDR1 and CDR2 from the germline V gene are MNHEY and SMNVEV (reference sequence). The trim removed 6 bases at V and 6 bases at J, leaving 10 bases unmatched. This CDR3 has 15 residues.

This clonotype was recorded many times. The V and J genes are TRBV11-3 and TRBJ2-7; 8 nucleotides match TRBD2. V was clipped by 5 bases and J by 4 bases; unmatched bases: 28. The CDR3 totals 21 residues. CDR1 and CDR2 from the germline V gene are SGHNT and YENEEA. CDR3 sequence reads: CASSHRPPRTVTGGPGYEQYF. As DNA, the CDR3 is TGTGCCAGCAGCCACAGGCCCCCCCGGACAGTTACGGGAGGGCCCGGTTACGAGCAGTACTTC.

This clonotype showed up many times. V usage is TRBV20-1 and J usage is TRBJ2-7, with D possibly TRBD1 on 5 matching bases. V was clipped by 3 bases and J by 3 bases, with 9 bases between them. This CDR3 contains 12 residues. The germline V gene encodes CDR1 DFQATT and CDR2 SNEGSKA (reference sequence). In DNA form, the CDR3 reads TGCAGTGCTAGGGTCCAGGGCTACGAGCAGTACTTC. The encoded protein is CSARVQGYEQYF.

In this sample, this clonotype turned up many times. This rearrangement joins TRBV2 to TRBJ1-2, with 7 bases aligning to TRBD1. Germline-derived CDR1 and CDR2 are SNHLY and FYNNEI. The CDR3 totals 14 residues. The J segment lost 4 bases and the V segment lost 4 bases, leaving 6 bases of the junction unmatched. The DNA for the CDR3 is TGTGCCAGCAGTGGAGCGAACAGGGGCTATGGCTACACCTTC. Protein: CASSGANRGYGYTF.

This clonotype was counted ten times or more. This chain uses TRBV27 with TRBJ2-3, with TRBD2 identical over 13 bases. Germline-derived CDR1 and CDR2 are MNHEY and SMNVEV (reference sequence). The CDR3 totals 15 residues. The junction had 3 bases not matched to a gene; V was cut back by 6 bases and J by 3 bases. The CDR3 DNA sequence: TGTGCCAGCAGAATACTAGCGGGAGGGACAGATACGCAGTATTTT. It codes for CASRILAGGTDTQYF.

For this clonotype: Just one base apart from a much larger clone, this may be a read error. The chain links TRBV20-1 to TRBJ1-1; 11 bases are shared with TRBD1. Germline CDR1 DFQATT, CDR2 SNEGSKA (reference sequence). The CDR3 loop spans 14 amino acids. The V segment lost 8 bases and the J segment 7 bases; nucleotides outside the gene matches: 12. The CDR3 DNA is TGCAGTACTAACCGGGACAGGGGGAATGTTGAAGCTTTCTTT. Protein sequence: CSTNRDRGNVEAFF.

The chain employs TRBV6-2 or TRBV6-3 and TRBJ1-6, with D hard to call. The CDR3 sequence is 13 residues long. Per germline, CDR1 MNHEY and CDR2 SVGEGT. V was pared by 10 bases and J by 0 bases, with 7 bases between. The CDR3, as DNA: TGTGCCACCGCTTTCTCCTATAATTCACCCCTCCACTTT. Its protein is CATAFSYNSPLHF.

This clonotype appeared a few times. J is TRBJ1-2 and V is TRBV28, with TRBD1 matching over 8 bases. The CDR3 spans 16 residues. Germline CDR1 and CDR2: MDHEN and SYDVKM. V lost 2 bases, J lost 2 bases, and 7 bases stayed unmatched. CDR3 loop: CASSLRTGLLNYGYTF. The CDR3 DNA sequence: TGTGCCAGCAGTTTAAGGACAGGGCTTCTAAACTATGGCTACACCTTC.

This clonotype was picked up many times. The chain recombines TRBV7-6 with TRBJ2-3; D is unresolved. This CDR3 contains 15 residues. Trimming took 2 bases from V and 6 from J, leaving 15 bases between them. Germline loops: CDR1 SGHVS, CDR2 FNYEAQ. The CDR3 DNA is TGTGCCAGCAGCTTATTAACCCCCCCTGCGGATACGCAGTATTTT. Protein product: CASSLLTPPADTQYF.

This chain joins TRBV3-1 and TRBJ2-7; 9 positions agree with TRBD1. Germline trimming cut 1 base from V and 7 bases from J; bases unmatched to any gene: 5. Germline V gene lookup returns CDR1 LGHDT and CDR2 YNNKEL (reference sequence). The CDR3 contains 14 residues. The CDR3 sequence is CASSQGTGEWEQYF. The CDR3 nucleotides are TGTGCCAGCAGCCAAGGGACAGGGGAATGGGAGCAGTACTTC.

The rearrangement uses TRBV7-2 and TRBJ1-1; D is possibly TRBD1 (6 bases). Germline CDR1 reads SGHTA; CDR2 reads FQGNSA. The CDR3 is made up of 15 amino acids. Trimming shortened V by 5 bases and J by 7 bases, and 20 bases separated the two germline ends. The CDR3 spells CASSTAGGTSIEAFF. The CDR3 DNA follows: TGTGCCAGCAGCACCGCGGGGGGCACTTCCATTGAAGCTTTCTTT.

This clonotype was counted a few times. V gene TRBV4-1 combines with J gene TRBJ2-5; tentative D call: TRBD2 (6 bases). Trimming shortened V by 8 bases and J by 4 bases, and 14 bases separated the two germline ends. The CDR3 spans 13 residues. Germline CDR1 MGHRA, CDR2 YSYEKL. In DNA form, the CDR3 reads TGCGCCAGCCGCGGTATCGGGGGAGAGACCCAGTACTTC. Protein product: CASRGIGGETQYF.

This clonotype showed up many times. This sequence joins TRBV28 and TRBJ1-2; the D is unclear. V lost 3 bases to trimming and J lost 1 base, with 12 bases between them. Germline-derived CDR1 and CDR2 are MDHEN and SYDVKM. The CDR3 covers 15 residues. As DNA, the CDR3 is TGTGCCAGCAGTTTGGGGTCAGACATTAACTATGGCTACACCTTC. Translation gives CASSLGSDINYGYTF.

Concerning this clonotype itself: One end of the junction varies from germline; a read error may be responsible. The chain is built from TRBV7-7 and TRBJ1-2, with D tentatively TRBD1 (6 bases). Germline V gene data show CDR1 as SSHAT and CDR2 as FNYEAQ (reference sequence). This CDR3 has 18 amino acids. This CDR3 is CASSLATTRTEVNYGYTF. The CDR3 nucleotides are TGTGCTAGCAGCTTAGCTACGACCCGGACAGAAGTTAACTATGGCTACACCTTC.

This clonotype showed up many times. This chain links TRBV7-6 with TRBJ2-1, with 10 bases that match TRBD2. The trim removed 2 bases at V and 6 bases at J, leaving 4 bases unmatched. Germline CDR1 is SGHVS and CDR2 is FNYEAQ. The CDR3 spans 15 residues. This CDR3 reads CASSLRLAGGNEQFF. DNA for the CDR3: TGTGCCAGCAGCTTACGACTAGCGGGTGGCAATGAGCAGTTCTTC.

This clonotype occurred a few times. The chain is built from TRBV5-1 and TRBJ2-5, with a weak D call TRBD1 (6 bases). The germline CDR1 and CDR2 sequences are SGHRS and YFSETQ. Trimming removed 4 bases at V and 5 bases at J, with 15 bases between. The CDR3 is 14 amino acids. CDR3 residues: CASSIAGTRETQYF. CDR3 sequence (DNA): TGCGCCAGCAGCATTGCCGGGACAAGGGAGACCCAGTACTTC.

This clonotype was detected ten times or more. J is TRBJ2-1 and V is TRBV5-1; no clear D. CDR3 length: 12 residues. Per the germline V gene, CDR1 is SGHRS and CDR2 is YFSETQ. Trimming pared 4 bases from V and 10 bases from J, leaving 12 bases between. Written as DNA, the CDR3 is TGCGCCAGCAGCCTTCCCGGCCAAGAGCAGTTCTTC. Protein product: CASSLPGQEQFF.

As concerns this clonotype: Since a much larger clone is just one base distant, this may be a read error. This chain uses TRBV4-3 with TRBJ1-2, with 7 bases aligning to TRBD1. The CDR3 runs 13 residues. CDR1 LGHNA and CDR2 YSLEER come from the germline V gene. Trimming cost V 3 bases and J 4 bases; bases outside gene matches: 2. The CDR3 nucleotides read TGCGCCAGCAGCCAGACAGGGACCTATGGCTACACCTTC. It is translated as CASSQTGTYGYTF.

In this sample, this clonotype turned up a few times. The rearrangement links TRBV5-1 to TRBJ2-1, with D possibly being TRBD2 (6 bases). Germline V CDR1 and CDR2: SGHRS, YFSETQ. The CDR3 is 12 amino acids. V dropped 6 bases and J dropped 8 bases, with 12 bases sitting between them. CDR3 DNA sequence: TGCGCCAGCAACCCGACGGGAGATGAGCAGTTCTTC. Amino acids: CASNPTGDEQFF.

This clonotype has at least ten counts. The chain couples TRBV28 to TRBJ2-2; tentatively, D is TRBD2 (6 bases). The germline V gene encodes CDR1 MDHEN and CDR2 SYDVKM. V gave up 6 bases and J gave up 0 bases, with 8 bases separating them. This CDR3 is built from 14 residues. The CDR3 DNA is TGTGCCAGCAGGGGCGGGGCGAACACCGGGGAGCTGTTTTTT. Amino acids: CASRGGANTGELFF.

A few counts support this clonotype. Likely a read error: the CDR3 ends without its conserved phenylalanine or tryptophan. V gene TRBV29-1 combines with J gene TRBJ1-1; 8 bases map to TRBD1. The CDR3 covers 15 residues. With V trimmed by 2 bases and J by 8 bases, 13 bases remained unmatched. The V gene's germline CDR1 is SQVTM and CDR2 ANQGSEA. CDR3 coding DNA: TGCAGCGTTGAATCCCCCCAGGGGGCAAGGGGGGAAGCTTTCCTT. Translation: CSVESPQGARGEAFL.

This clonotype showed up many times. The chain links TRBV18 to TRBJ2-1, with D maybe TRBD2 (6 bases). The germline gives CDR1 KGHSH, CDR2 LQKENI. The CDR3 contains 14 residues. Deletions cut 0 bases from V and 10 bases from J, with 13 bases between. The CDR3 loop reads CASSPPRRGGEQFF. In DNA, the CDR3 is TGTGCCAGCTCACCACCAAGAAGGGGAGGCGAGCAGTTCTTC.

The CDR3 is CASTRAGFSYNEQFF. CDR3 bases: TGTGCCAGCACCCGGGCCGGGTTCTCCTACAATGAGCAGTTCTTC. The gene calls are TRBV5-5 and TRBJ2-1, with unresolved D. The germline gives CDR1 SGHKS, CDR2 YYEKEE (reference sequence). CDR3 length: 15 residues. V was pared by 6 bases and J by 0 bases, with 13 bases between.

This clonotype was seen only a few times. The rearrangement links TRBV5-1 to TRBJ1-1; D ambiguous. The CDR3 extends over 13 amino acids. Germline CDR1 SGHRS, CDR2 YFSETQ. V was shortened by 2 bases and J by 6 bases, with 11 bases between the two germline ends. The CDR3 here is CASSFWTPAEAFF. Here the CDR3 DNA reads TGCGCCAGCAGCTTCTGGACCCCCGCTGAAGCTTTCTTT.

This clonotype has a count of ten or more. The chain combines TRBV6-2 or TRBV6-3 with TRBJ2-5, with TRBD2 matching 9 bases. Germline lookup yields CDR1 MNHEY and CDR2 SVGEGT. This CDR3 has 17 amino acids. The junction had 15 bases not matched to a gene; V was cut back by 5 bases and J by 5 bases. In DNA, the CDR3 is TGTGCCAGCAGTCACCCGACATTAGCGGGAGTACCGGAGACCCAGTACTTC. Translation gives CASSHPTLAGVPETQYF.

The chain combines TRBV20-1 with TRBJ1-2; D possibly corresponds to TRBD1 (5 bases). This CDR3 has 10 residues. From germline, CDR1 is DFQATT and CDR2 SNEGSKA (reference sequence). The V end was cut by 7 bases, the J end by 8 bases, with 11 bases between. CDR3 nucleotide sequence: TGCAGTGTTTGGGACCGAGGCTACACCTTC. The encoded protein is CSVWDRGYTF.